One sample yielded the 28 T cell receptor beta chains listed below, sequenced in a study of human T cells and chemical hapten exposure. MiXCR was run by TCRdb on the RACE reads, yielding one entry per CDR3 protein. Of around 50,000 distinct CDR3 sequences listed, around 9.5% are singletons. The time point here: patch test 2, 6 weeks after DPC sensitization. The sample's treatment: therapeutic diphenylcyclopropenone sensitization with weekly scalp DPC. The sequences come from whole blood, collected in connection with sensitization to the hapten diphenylcyclopropenone (DPC). These TCRs come from a woman aged 50 to 60 with alopecia areata. Some clones in this sample may be carry-over from other donors' samples.

This clonotype was seen only a few times. The chain links TRBV12-3 or TRBV12-4 to TRBJ1-5, with TRBD1 as a possible D gene (5 bases). This CDR3 is built from 14 residues. V gave up 3 bases and J gave up 6 bases, with 12 bases separating them. This CDR3 is CASSFWTIGQPQHF. The CDR3 coding sequence is TGTGCCAGCAGTTTTTGGACAATCGGTCAGCCCCAGCATTTT.

This clonotype was recorded many times. The V and J genes are TRBV21-1 and TRBJ1-5; TRBD1, the table's D call, lacks a check against the DNA. TRBV21-1 is shown as a pseudogene. CDR3 length: 15 amino acids. CDR3 sequence (DNA): TGTGCCAGCAGCAAGCAGGGGGCGATACGTCAGCCCCAGCATTTT. Encoded protein: CASSKQGAIRQPQHF.

This clonotype was counted ten times or more. The CDR3 sequence: CASSPGLAGRNEQFF. The CDR3 region has the DNA TGTGCCAGCAGTCCCGGACTAGCGGGAAGGAATGAGCAGTTCTTC. The chain has TRBV27 and TRBJ2-1; TRBD2 matches 12 bases. V lost 5 bases to trimming and J lost 7 bases; unmatched junction nucleotides: 6. This CDR3 comprises 15 residues. Germline-derived CDR1 and CDR2 are MNHEY and SMNVEV (reference sequence).

This clonotype was counted at least ten times. The chain has TRBV11-2 and TRBJ2-3, with D unclear. This CDR3 has 13 residues. Germline loops: CDR1 SGHAT, CDR2 FQNNGV. V was trimmed by 1 base and J by 1 base, leaving 3 bases between them. In DNA form, the CDR3 reads TGTGCCAGCAGCTTAGGGCGCACAGATACGCAGTATTTT. Its protein product is CASSLGRTDTQYF.

This clonotype has only a few counts. The J gene is TRBJ2-7, the V gene TRBV28; 7 positions agree with TRBD1. The length of the CDR3 is 18 residues. Trimming cost V 4 bases and J 3 bases; bases outside gene matches: 18. Germline V gene lookup returns CDR1 MDHEN and CDR2 SYDVKM. CDR3 residues: CASSSSIFGTGDLYEQYF. The CDR3 nucleotides are TGTGCCAGCAGTTCCTCAATCTTCGGTACAGGGGACCTCTACGAGCAGTACTTC.

This clonotype was seen only a few times. The J gene is TRBJ2-3, the V gene TRBV10-2, with TRBD1 matching over 7 bases. The length of the CDR3 is 16 residues. V dropped 4 bases and J dropped 7; count of bases not matched to a gene: 14. CDR1 is WSHSY and CDR2 is SAAADI in the germline V gene. This chain's CDR3 is CASSAYRTDRANTQYF. CDR3 in DNA: TGCGCCAGCAGTGCCTACAGGACTGACAGGGCGAATACGCAGTATTTT.

This clonotype was found a few times. The V and J genes are TRBV10-3 and TRBJ1-3; no reliable D call. This CDR3 region has 14 residues. V was pared by 3 bases and J by 0 bases, with 6 bases between. The germline V gene has CDR1 ENHRY and CDR2 SYGVKD. Here the CDR3 reads CAISDSLSGNTIYF. In nucleotides, the CDR3 is TGTGCCATCAGTGACAGCCTCTCTGGAAACACCATATATTTT.

This clonotype was counted a few times. The V and J genes are TRBV18 and TRBJ1-1, with 9 bases matching TRBD1. The CDR3 length is 16 residues. Germline-derived CDR1 and CDR2 are KGHSH and LQKENI. Trimming at V came to 2 bases and at J to 4 bases, leaving 8 bases not matched to a gene. CDR3 region: CASSPSGTGRTTEAFF. Here the CDR3 DNA reads TGTGCCAGCTCACCATCAGGGACAGGGAGGACCACTGAAGCTTTCTTT.

This chain joins TRBV28 and TRBJ1-5; TRBD1 matches at 7 bases. The CDR3 spans 15 residues. Germline V CDR1 and CDR2: MDHEN, SYDVKM. V lost 5 bases and J lost 4; bases outside the gene matches: 8. This CDR3 is CASSVGGGLNQPQHF. In DNA form, the CDR3 reads TGTGCCAGCAGTGTGGGAGGGGGCTTAAATCAGCCCCAGCATTTT.

The genes are TRBV4-1 and TRBJ2-1, with a possible D match to TRBD2 (6 bases). The germline CDR1 and CDR2 sequences are MGHRA and YSYEKL. CDR3 length equals 12 residues. V lost 4 bases to trimming and J lost 14 bases, with 15 bases between them. The CDR3 bases are TGCGCCAGCAGCCCAATCGGGGGTATCAAGTTCTTC. As protein: CASSPIGGIKFF.

This clonotype was observed a handful of times. V and J are TRBV4-2 and TRBJ1-1; D gene ambiguous. The germline V gene has CDR1 LGHNA and CDR2 YNFKEQ. CDR3 length equals 16 residues. Trimming cost V 4 bases and J 0 bases, with 15 bases left between them. The CDR3 here is CASSPQSVVMNTEAFF. Written as DNA, the CDR3 is TGTGCCAGCAGCCCTCAGAGCGTTGTCATGAACACTGAAGCTTTCTTT.

J is TRBJ2-3 and V is TRBV18; maybe TRBD2 (6 bases). The CDR3 extends over 13 amino acids. Looked up from germline, CDR1 is KGHSH and CDR2 is LQKENI. Trimming cost V 9 bases and J 3 bases, with 13 bases left between them. The DNA for the CDR3 is TGTGCCAGTATTAGCGGAGGAACAGATACGCAGTATTTT. As protein: CASISGGTDTQYF. Full variable domain (rest looked up from reference TRBV18 and TRBJ2-3): NAGVMQNPRHLVRRRGQEARLRCSPMKGHSHVYWYRQLPEEGLKFMVYLQKENIIDESGMPKERFSAEFPKEGPSILRIQQVVRGDSAAYFCASISGGTDTQYFGPGTRLTVL.

This chain joins TRBV9 and TRBJ2-5, with D possibly being TRBD2 (6 bases). The CDR3 has 14 amino acids. Germline V CDR1 and CDR2: SGDLS, YYNGEE. V lost 4 bases to trimming and J lost 1 base, with 11 bases between them. CDR3 residues: CASSPRLVQETQYF. The CDR3 DNA is TGTGCCAGCAGCCCAAGACTAGTCCAAGAGACCCAGTACTTC.

This clonotype showed up many times. The chain uses TRBV2 and TRBJ1-2, with 8 bases aligning to TRBD1. J lost 4 bases, V lost 8 bases, and 12 bases had no gene match. CDR3 length: 15 amino acids. Looked up from germline, CDR1 is SNHLY and CDR2 is FYNNEI. CDR3 DNA: TGTGCCAGCGGGACCGGACAGGGTAGTAGCTATGGCTACACCTTC. It translates to CASGTGQGSSYGYTF.

The CDR3 DNA is TGCAGCGTCCCCGCCGGGATTTCCGGGGAGCTGTTTTTT. Protein: CSVPAGISGELFF. The chain uses TRBV29-1 and TRBJ2-2; TRBD2 might be the D (5 bases). The CDR3 covers 13 residues. Trimming stripped 6 bases from V and 6 bases from J, with 14 bases between. Germline lookup yields CDR1 SQVTM and CDR2 ANQGSEA.

In the case of this clonotype: A read error may explain this, as a much larger clone is one base away. The rearrangement uses TRBV5-1 and TRBJ1-1; the match to TRBD1 covers 7 bases. CDR3 length: 15 amino acids. The germline gives CDR1 SGHRS, CDR2 YFSETQ. The CDR3 DNA sequence: TGCGCCAGCAGCTCGGGACAGCCGATGAACACTGGAGCTTTCTTT. This sequence encodes CASSSGQPMNTGAFF.

This clonotype was detected many times. The CDR3 protein is CASSLTGIQYF. CDR3 nucleotide sequence: TGTGCCAGCAGTTTAACTGGAATTCAGTACTTC. The chain has TRBV12-3 or TRBV12-4 and TRBJ2-4; D gene uncertain. CDR3 length: 11 residues. The V gene lost 2 bases and the J gene lost 10 bases, with 6 bases spanning the gap.

This clonotype turned up a few times. The chain joins TRBV12-3 or TRBV12-4 to TRBJ2-1; no firm D call. Trimming took 8 bases from V and 6 from J, leaving 11 bases between them. The CDR3 has 12 amino acids. The CDR3 loop is CASGSLGNEQFF. CDR3 DNA sequence: TGTGCCAGCGGGTCTTTGGGCAATGAGCAGTTCTTC.

This clonotype was counted a few times. The chain joins TRBV12-3 or TRBV12-4 to TRBJ1-2, with 11 bases fitting TRBD1. This CDR3 is built from 16 residues. J gave up 4 bases and V 1 base, and 5 bases lay outside the gene matches. For the CDR3, the DNA is TGTGCCAGCAGTTTAGGGCGGACAGGGGGCCCCTATGGCTACACCTTC. Translated: CASSLGRTGGPYGYTF.

V gene TRBV9 combines with J gene TRBJ1-4, with D perhaps matching TRBD1 (6 bases). This CDR3 contains 15 residues. Trimming cost V 0 bases and J 5 bases, with 11 bases left between them. Germline CDR1 SGDLS, CDR2 YYNGEE. The CDR3 coding sequence is TGTGCCAGCAGCGTAGCAGGGGTCGGAAATGAAAAACTGTTTTTT. This codes for CASSVAGVGNEKLFF.

J is TRBJ1-2 and V is TRBV14, with D possibly being TRBD1 (5 bases). Trimming removed 4 bases from V and 4 bases from J, with 13 bases in between. The germline gives CDR1 SGHDN, CDR2 FVKESK. The length of the CDR3 is 14 residues. The CDR3 coding sequence is TGTGCCAGCAGCCCCTACCTCGGGGGCTATGGCTACACCTTC. Translation: CASSPYLGGYGYTF.

J is TRBJ1-2 and V is TRBV29-1; D is unresolved. Trimming took 3 bases from V and 4 from J, leaving 12 bases between them. The germline V gene has CDR1 SQVTM and CDR2 ANQGSEA. This CDR3 comprises 13 residues. The CDR3 spells CSVEENPGYGYTF. DNA of the CDR3: TGCAGCGTTGAGGAGAATCCAGGCTATGGCTACACCTTC. The full variable domain, with the rest looked up from reference TRBV29-1 and TRBJ1-2, is SAVISQKPSRDICQRGTSLTIQCQVDSQVTMMFWYRQQPGQSLTLIATANQGSEATYESGFVIDKFPISRPNLTFSTLTVSNMSPEDSSIYLCSVEENPGYGYTFGSGTRLTVV.

This clonotype occurred many times. The chain couples TRBV6-6 to TRBJ1-2; D might be TRBD1 (6 bases). The CDR3 contains 13 residues. CDR1 is MNHNY and CDR2 is SVGAGI in the germline V gene (reference sequence). The V end lost 6 bases, the J end lost 8 bases, and 16 bases lay between the germline ends. CDR3 protein: CASREQGPLGYTF. As DNA, the CDR3 is TGTGCCAGCAGGGAACAGGGCCCCTTGGGCTACACCTTC.

This clonotype has just a few counts. This rearrangement joins TRBV6-6 to TRBJ2-7, with D unclear. CDR1 is MNHNY, CDR2 SVGAGI, per germline (reference sequence). This CDR3 has 15 amino acids. V was cut by 5 bases and J by 0 bases, with 14 bases left in between. The CDR3 region is CASSGVDSSSYEQYF. As DNA, the CDR3 is TGTGCCAGCAGTGGGGTTGACTCGAGCTCCTACGAGCAGTACTTC.

The gene calls are TRBV7-8 and TRBJ1-1; the D is unclear. CDR3 size: 14 residues. Deletions cut 1 base from V and 2 bases from J, with 8 bases between. From germline, CDR1 is SGHVS and CDR2 FQNEAQ. The CDR3 DNA reads as TGTGCCAGCAGCTTAGGCCGAATAAACACTGAAGCTTTCTTT. Its protein is CASSLGRINTEAFF. The whole variable domain, filled in from reference TRBV7-8 and TRBJ1-1, reads GAGVSQSPRYKVAKRGQDVALRCDPISGHVSLFWYQQALGQGPEFLTYFQNEAQLDKSGLPSDRFFAERPEGSVSTLKIQRTQQEDSAVYLCASSLGRINTEAFFGQGTRLTVV.

This clonotype was counted ten times or more. The chain links TRBV3-1 to TRBJ1-1; TRBD1 agrees at 8 bases. Germline CDR1 is LGHDT and CDR2 is YNNKEL (reference sequence). This CDR3 has 16 residues. J was trimmed by 2 bases and V by 6 bases; bases with no gene match: 11. CDR3 residues: CASRANYGQGNTEAFF. The CDR3 DNA follows: TGTGCCAGCAGGGCTAACTATGGACAGGGAAACACTGAAGCTTTCTTT.

This clonotype was picked up many times. V and J are TRBV6-1 and TRBJ2-3, with D uncertain. The CDR3 has 10 residues. Germline V gene sequence: CDR1 MNHNS, CDR2 SASEGT. The V and J ends lost 2 bases and 9 bases respectively, with 3 bases between them. The DNA of the CDR3 is TGTGCCAGCAGTGAATGGACGCAGTATTTT. Protein sequence: CASSEWTQYF.

The sample holds many counts of this clonotype. The chain has TRBV28 and TRBJ1-4; D ambiguous. V was clipped by 9 bases and J by 0 bases, with 8 bases between them. CDR1 and CDR2 from the germline V gene are MDHEN and SYDVKM. This CDR3 comprises 13 residues. The CDR3 DNA reads as TGTGCCAGTTACAGCACAACTAATGAAAAACTGTTTTTT. The encoded protein is CASYSTTNEKLFF.